This TCR beta chain was sequenced during a study of blood T cells in healthy people across ages. A second PCR, run for about 6 to 11 cycles, used a sample-barcoded 5' primer plus a J-beta primer mix. One entry per CDR3 protein results from TCRdb running MiXCR on the 5' RACE reads. The sample lists about 1,400,000 distinct CDR3 sequences; around 39% were seen once. This clonotype was observed a handful of times. There were at least 6 micrograms of total RNA extracted from every sample. The CDR3 length is 15 residues. The V and J ends lost 3 bases and 4 bases respectively, with 15 bases between them. Germline V gives CDR1 SGHDT, CDR2 YYEEEE.

Source material: blood. This TCR came from a woman aged 18-35 years in good health. This rearrangement joins TRBV5-6 to TRBJ2-3, with unresolved D. The CDR3 loop is CASSSVGSKADTQYF. The CDR3 DNA reads as TGTGCCAGCAGCTCCGTGGGCTCAAAGGCAGATACGCAGTATTTT.